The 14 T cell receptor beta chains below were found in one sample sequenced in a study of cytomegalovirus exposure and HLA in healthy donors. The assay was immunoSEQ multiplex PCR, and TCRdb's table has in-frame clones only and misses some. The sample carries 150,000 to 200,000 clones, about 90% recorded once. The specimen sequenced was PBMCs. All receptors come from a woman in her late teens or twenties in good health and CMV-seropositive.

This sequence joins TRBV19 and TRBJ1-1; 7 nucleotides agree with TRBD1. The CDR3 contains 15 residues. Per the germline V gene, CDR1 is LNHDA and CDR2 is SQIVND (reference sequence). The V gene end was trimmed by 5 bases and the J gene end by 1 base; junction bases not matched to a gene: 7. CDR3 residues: CASSVPGQPNTEAFF. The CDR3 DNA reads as TGTGCCAGTAGTGTGCCGGGACAGCCGAACACTGAAGCTTTCTTT.

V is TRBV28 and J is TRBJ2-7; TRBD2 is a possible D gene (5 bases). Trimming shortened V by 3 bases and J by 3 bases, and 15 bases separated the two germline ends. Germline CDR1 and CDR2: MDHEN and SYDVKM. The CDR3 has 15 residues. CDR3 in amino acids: CASSFSGSEDYEQYF. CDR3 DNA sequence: TGTGCCAGCAGTTTTAGTGGTAGCGAGGACTACGAGCAGTACTTC.

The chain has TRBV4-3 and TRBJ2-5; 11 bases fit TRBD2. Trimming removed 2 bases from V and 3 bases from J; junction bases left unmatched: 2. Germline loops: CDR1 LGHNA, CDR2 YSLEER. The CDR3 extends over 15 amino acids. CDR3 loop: CASSQLAGGEETQYF. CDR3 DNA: TGCGCCAGCAGCCAACTAGCGGGGGGAGAAGAGACCCAGTACTTC.

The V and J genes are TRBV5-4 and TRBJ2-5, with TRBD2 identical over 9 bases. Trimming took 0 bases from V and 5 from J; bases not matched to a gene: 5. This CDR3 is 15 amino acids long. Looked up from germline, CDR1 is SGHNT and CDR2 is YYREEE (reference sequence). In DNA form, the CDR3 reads TGTGCCAGCAGCTTGGGCGGGGGGGCCGATGAGACCCAGTACTTC. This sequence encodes CASSLGGGADETQYF.

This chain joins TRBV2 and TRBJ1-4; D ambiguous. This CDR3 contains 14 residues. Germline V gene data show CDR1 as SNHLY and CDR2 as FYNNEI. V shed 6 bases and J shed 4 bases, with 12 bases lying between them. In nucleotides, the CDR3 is TGTGCCAGCAGGATGGGCAGTGTTAATGAAAAACTGTTTTTT. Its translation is CASRMGSVNEKLFF.

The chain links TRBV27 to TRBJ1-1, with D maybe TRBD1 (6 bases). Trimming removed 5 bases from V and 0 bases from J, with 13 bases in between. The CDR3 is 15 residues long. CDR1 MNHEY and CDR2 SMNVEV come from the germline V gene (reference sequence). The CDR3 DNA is TGTGCCAGCAGTCCCAGACAGGATCTGAACACTGAAGCTTTCTTT. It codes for CASSPRQDLNTEAFF.

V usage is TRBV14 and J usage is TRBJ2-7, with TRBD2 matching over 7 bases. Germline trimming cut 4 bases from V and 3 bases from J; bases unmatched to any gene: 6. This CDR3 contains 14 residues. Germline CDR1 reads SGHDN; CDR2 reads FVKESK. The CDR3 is CASSRSASGYEQYF. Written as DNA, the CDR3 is TGTGCCAGCAGCCGTTCAGCTAGCGGCTACGAGCAGTACTTC.

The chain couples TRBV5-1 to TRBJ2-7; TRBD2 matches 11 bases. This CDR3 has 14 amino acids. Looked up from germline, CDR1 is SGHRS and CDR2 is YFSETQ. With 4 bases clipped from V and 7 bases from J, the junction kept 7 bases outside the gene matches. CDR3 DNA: TGCGCCAGCAGCGTCACTAGCGGGAGCTGGGAGCAGTACTTC. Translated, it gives CASSVTSGSWEQYF.

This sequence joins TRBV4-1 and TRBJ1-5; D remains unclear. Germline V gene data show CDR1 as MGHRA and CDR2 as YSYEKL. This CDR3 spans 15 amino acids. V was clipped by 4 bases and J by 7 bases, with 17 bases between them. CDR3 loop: CASSPTGTVNQPQHF. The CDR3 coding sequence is TGCGCCAGCAGCCCCACCGGAACAGTGAACCAGCCCCAGCATTTT.

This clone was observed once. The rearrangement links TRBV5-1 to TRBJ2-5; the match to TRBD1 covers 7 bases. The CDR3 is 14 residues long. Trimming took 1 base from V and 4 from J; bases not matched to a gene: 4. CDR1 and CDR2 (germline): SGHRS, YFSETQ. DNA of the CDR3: TGCGCCAGCAGCTTGATGGGACAGCCAGAGACCCAGTACTTC. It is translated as CASSLMGQPETQYF.

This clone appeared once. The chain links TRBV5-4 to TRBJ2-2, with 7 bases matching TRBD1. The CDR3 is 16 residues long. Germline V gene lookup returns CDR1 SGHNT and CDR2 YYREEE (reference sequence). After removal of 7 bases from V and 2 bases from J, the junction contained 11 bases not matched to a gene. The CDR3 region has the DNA TGTGCCAGCGCCGAGGGCAGGGGGATCAACACCGGGGAGCTGTTTTTT. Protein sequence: CASAEGRGINTGELFF.

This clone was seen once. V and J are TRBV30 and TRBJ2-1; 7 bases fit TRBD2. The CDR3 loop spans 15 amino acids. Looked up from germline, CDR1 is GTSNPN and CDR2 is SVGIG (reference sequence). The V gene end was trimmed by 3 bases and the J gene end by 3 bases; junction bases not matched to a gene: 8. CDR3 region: CAWRADGGSYNEQFF. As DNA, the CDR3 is TGTGCCTGGAGGGCGGACGGGGGGAGCTACAATGAGCAGTTCTTC.

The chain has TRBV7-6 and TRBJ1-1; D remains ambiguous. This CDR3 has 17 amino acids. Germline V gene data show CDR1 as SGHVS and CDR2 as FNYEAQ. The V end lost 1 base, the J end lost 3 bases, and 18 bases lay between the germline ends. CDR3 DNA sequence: TGTGCCAGCAGCTTAGGACGAGGACTCACGGCGTACACTGAAGCTTTCTTT. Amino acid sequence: CASSLGRGLTAYTEAFF.

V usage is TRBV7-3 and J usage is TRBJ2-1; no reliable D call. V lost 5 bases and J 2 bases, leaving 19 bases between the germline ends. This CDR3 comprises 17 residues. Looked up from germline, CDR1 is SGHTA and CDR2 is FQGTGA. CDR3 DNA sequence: TGTGCCAGCAGCGCCCGTAGCTCATCCATAACCTACAATGAGCAGTTCTTC. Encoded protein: CASSARSSSITYNEQFF. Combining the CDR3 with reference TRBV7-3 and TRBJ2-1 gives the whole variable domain GAGVSQTPSNKVTEKGKYVELRCDPISGHTALYWYRQSLGQGPEFLIYFQGTGAADDSGLPNDRFFAVRPEGSVSTLKIQRTERGDSAVYLCASSARSSSITYNEQFFGPGTRLTVL.